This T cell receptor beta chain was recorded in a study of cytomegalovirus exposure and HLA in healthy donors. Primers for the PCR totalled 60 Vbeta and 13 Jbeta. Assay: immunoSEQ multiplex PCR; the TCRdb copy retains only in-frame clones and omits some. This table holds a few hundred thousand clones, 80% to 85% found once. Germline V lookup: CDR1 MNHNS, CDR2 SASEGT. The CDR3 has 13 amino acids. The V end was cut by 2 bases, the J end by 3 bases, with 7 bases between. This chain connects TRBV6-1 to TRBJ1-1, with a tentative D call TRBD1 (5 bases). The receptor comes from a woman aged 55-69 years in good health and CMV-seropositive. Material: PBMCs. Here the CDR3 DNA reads TGTGCCAGCAGTGAACGGGGGGACACTGAAGCTTTCTTT. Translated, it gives CASSERGDTEAFF.